Listed below are T cell receptor beta chains from one sample, sequenced in a study of shared clonotypes between healthy human individuals. The protocol was immunoSEQ multiplex PCR, while the TCRdb copy is restricted to in-frame clones and leaves out a portion. The sample yields 2.3 million or so clones, more than 85% seen once. The material sequenced was naive CD4+ T cells from PBMCs. All receptors come from a man aged 18 to 29 in good health. Some clones in this sample may be carry-over from other donors' samples. Both conserved end residues are part of each CDR3. D genes are given only for firm matches. Clone sizes are given selectively: once, few, many, or a class where the clone is expanded.

TRBD2	TRBV5-1	.	TRBJ2-3	CASSLISGSGSTDTQYF	TGCGCCAGCAGCTTGATTAGCGGGAGCGGTAGCACAGATACGCAGTATTTT
.	TRBV5-1	.	TRBJ2-5	CASSGAQGGRQETQYF	TGCGCCAGCAGCGGGGCCCAGGGGGGAAGGCAAGAGACCCAGTACTTC
.	TRBV6-1	few	TRBJ1-4	CATIGGTTGEKLFF	TGTGCCACCATAGGGGGGACAACTGGAGAAAAACTGTTTTTT
TRBD1	TRBV9	.	TRBJ1-5	CASSVQGARNQPQHF	TGTGCCAGCAGCGTACAGGGGGCGAGGAATCAGCCCCAGCATTTT
.	TRBV10-1	.	TRBJ2-1	CASSFPGRLRDYEQFF	TGCGCCAGCAGTTTCCCAGGGAGACTACGAGACTATGAGCAGTTCTTC
.	TRBV11-2	.	TRBJ1-2	CASSPRWLVEDYGYTF	TGTGCCAGCAGCCCCCGGTGGTTAGTGGAGGACTATGGCTACACCTTC
TRBD2	TRBV7-9	.	TRBJ2-2	CASSLGGRAAGELFF	TGTGCCAGCAGCTTAGGGGGGAGGGCCGCCGGGGAGCTGTTTTTT
.	TRBV6-1	few	TRBJ2-7	CASSGFLAPPYEQYF	TGTGCCAGCAGTGGGTTTTTGGCGCCGCCCTACGAGCAGTACTTC
.	TRBV6-1	.	TRBJ2-7	CASTRTGAVEQYF	TGTGCCAGCACCCGGACTGGCGCCGTGGAGCAGTACTTC
.	TRBV19	.	TRBJ1-5	CASQSGLYQPQHF	TGTGCCAGTCAATCAGGCCTTTATCAGCCCCAGCATTTT
.	TRBV28	once	TRBJ2-7	CASSRKYYEQYF	TGTGCCAGCAGTCGAAAATACTACGAGCAGTACTTC
.	TRBV9	.	TRBJ1-1	CASSVDGRDGAEAFF	TGTGCCAGCAGCGTAGATGGGAGGGACGGCGCTGAAGCTTTCTTT
TRBD2	TRBV4-1	.	TRBJ2-7	CASSQASGNYYEQYF	TGCGCCAGCAGCCAAGCTAGCGGGAACTACTACGAGCAGTACTTC
TRBD1	TRBV6-5	.	TRBJ2-2	CASSMTGGDTGELFF	TGTGCCAGCAGCATGACAGGGGGCGACACCGGGGAGCTGTTTTTT
.	TRBV21-1	once	TRBJ2-5	CASSPKRERETQYF	TGTGCCAGCAGCCCTAAGCGGGAGCGGGAGACCCAGTACTTC
.	TRBV7-8	once	TRBJ2-5	CASSLVWGKFQETQYF	TGTGCCAGCAGCTTAGTATGGGGAAAGTTCCAAGAGACCCAGTACTTC
.	TRBV4-1	once	TRBJ2-3	CASSQGSLRGTDTQYF	TGCGCCAGCAGCCAAGGGAGCCTTAGGGGTACAGATACGCAGTATTTT
.	TRBV6-1	.	TRBJ2-3	CASSPVGVGTDTQYF	TGTGCCAGCAGCCCCGTAGGGGTAGGCACAGATACGCAGTATTTT
.	TRBV6-4	.	TRBJ2-6	CATQESGAPGANVLTF	TGTGCCACACAGGAGTCAGGGGCCCCCGGGGCCAACGTCCTGACTTTC
TRBD1	TRBV28	.	TRBJ1-2	CASRPRTGGSYGYTF	TGTGCCAGCAGACCGCGGACAGGAGGATCCTATGGCTACACCTTC
.	TRBV9	.	TRBJ2-3	CASSPDGGTDTQYF	TGTGCCAGCAGCCCCGACGGAGGCACAGATACGCAGTATTTT
TRBD1	TRBV7-9	.	TRBJ2-3	CASSWRSGQGRYDTQYF	TGTGCCAGCAGCTGGAGGAGTGGACAGGGGAGGTATGATACGCAGTATTTT
.	TRBV29-1	few	TRBJ1-1	CSGGVNTEAFF	TGCAGCGGAGGGGTGAACACTGAAGCTTTCTTT
.	TRBV18	.	TRBJ2-7	CASSPAGTHEQYF	TGTGCCAGCTCACCGGCCGGGACTCACGAGCAGTACTTC
TRBD1	TRBV5-4	.	TRBJ1-4	CASSRDSEKLFF	TGTGCCAGCAGCCGGGACAGTGAAAAACTGTTTTTT
.	TRBV9	.	TRBJ1-5	CASSQDSGNQPQHF	TGTGCCAGCAGCCAGGACAGCGGAAATCAGCCCCAGCATTTT
.	TRBV6-5	once	TRBJ1-1	CASSPRGGTEAFF	TGTGCCAGCAGTCCCAGGGGTGGGACTGAAGCTTTCTTT
.	TRBV2	.	TRBJ1-1	CASIRARTEAFF	TGTGCCAGCATCCGGGCGCGTACTGAAGCTTTCTTT
.	TRBV20-1	.	TRBJ1-4	CSGWLGEKLFF	TGCAGCGGGTGGTTAGGAGAAAAACTGTTTTTT
TRBD2	TRBV2	.	TRBJ2-3	CASNPGLAPASPTDTQYF	TGTGCCAGCAACCCGGGACTAGCGCCAGCTTCCCCCACAGATACGCAGTATTTT
.	TRBV7-2	.	TRBJ1-4	CASSLGRVTVLEKLFF	TGTGCCAGCAGCTTAGGAAGGGTGACAGTCTTAGAAAAACTGTTTTTT
TRBD1	TRBV6-5	.	TRBJ2-5	CASRSGTGEETQYF	TGTGCCAGCAGGTCCGGGACAGGAGAAGAGACCCAGTACTTC
TRBD1	TRBV6-1	.	TRBJ1-5	CASSARTGVASSNQPQHF	TGTGCCAGCAGTGCCCGGACAGGGGTAGCTAGCAGCAATCAGCCCCAGCATTTT
TRBD2	TRBV7-2	.	TRBJ2-3	CASSPGGRGGTDTQYF	TGTGCCAGCAGCCCTGGTGGGCGGGGGGGCACAGATACGCAGTATTTT
.	TRBV21-1	few	TRBJ1-2	CASTQWGGYTF	TGTGCCAGCACCCAATGGGGTGGCTACACCTTC
.	TRBV29-1	.	TRBJ2-7	CSVDLGFDEQYF	TGCAGCGTTGATCTGGGGTTCGACGAGCAGTACTTC
.	TRBV5-1	.	TRBJ2-7	CASSLGTAFSYEQYF	TGCGCCAGCAGCTTGGGGACTGCGTTCTCCTACGAGCAGTACTTC
.	TRBV5-6	.	TRBJ2-3	CASKIRDPVTTLTDTQYF	TGTGCCAGCAAAATCCGGGACCCCGTTACCACACTCACAGATACGCAGTATTTT
.	TRBV9	.	TRBJ2-7	CASSEAGARINEQYF	TGTGCCAGCAGCGAGGCGGGGGCGAGGATCAACGAGCAGTACTTC
TRBD2	TRBV11-2	.	TRBJ2-7	CASSSPGAGGPYEQYF	TGTGCCAGCAGCTCCCCGGGGGCGGGAGGGCCATACGAGCAGTACTTC
TRBD2	TRBV13	.	TRBJ2-2	CASSSGLAGGPAGGELFF	TGTGCCAGCAGCTCGGGACTAGCGGGAGGGCCCGCGGGCGGGGAGCTGTTTTTT
.	TRBV6-4	.	TRBJ2-1	CASSPSSSYNEQFF	TGTGCCAGCAGCCCCAGCAGCTCCTACAATGAGCAGTTCTTC
.	TRBV10-3	.	TRBJ1-1	CAISDSGRTEAFF	TGTGCCATCAGTGATTCAGGGAGGACTGAAGCTTTCTTT
.	TRBV29-1	.	TRBJ2-4	CSVVLPLVGIQYF	TGCAGCGTTGTTCTCCCGCTAGTGGGCATTCAGTACTTC
TRBD1	TRBV18	.	TRBJ1-1	CASSPPPGGLNTEAFF	TGTGCCAGCTCACCACCCCCAGGGGGCCTGAACACTGAAGCTTTCTTT
.	TRBV5-4	.	TRBJ2-5	CATQGASGKQETQYF	TGTGCCACCCAGGGGGCTAGCGGGAAGCAAGAGACCCAGTACTTC
TRBD1	TRBV6-1	.	TRBJ2-4	CASSGWTGGSKNIQYF	TGTGCCAGCAGTGGGTGGACAGGGGGGTCCAAAAACATTCAGTACTTC
.	TRBV6-5	.	TRBJ2-2	CASSQANTGELFF	TGTGCCAGCAGTCAGGCGAACACCGGGGAGCTGTTTTTT
.	TRBV30	few	TRBJ1-1	CAWSVKLTGSSTEAFF	TGTGCCTGGAGTGTAAAGCTTACAGGGTCAAGTACTGAAGCTTTCTTT
TRBD1	TRBV6-5	.	TRBJ1-2	CASSYPDRGQRGYTF	TGTGCCAGCAGTTACCCGGACAGGGGGCAACGTGGCTACACCTTC
.	TRBV5-1	.	TRBJ2-1	CASSLVLGWNEQFF	TGCGCCAGCAGCTTGGTTCTGGGGTGGAATGAGCAGTTCTTC
.	TRBV6-1	few	TRBJ1-5	CASAKSRNQPQHF	TGTGCCAGCGCTAAGTCTCGAAATCAGCCCCAGCATTTT
.	TRBV9	.	TRBJ1-3	CASSAHLDSHYIYF	TGTGCCAGCAGCGCGCACCTGGACAGCCACTATATATATTTT
.	TRBV5-7	.	TRBJ2-7	CAGLSGENEQYF	TGTGCCGGACTGTCGGGAGAAAACGAGCAGTACTTC
.	TRBV5-6	.	TRBJ2-6	CASSRRAGANVLTF	TGTGCCAGCTCCCGAAGGGCTGGGGCCAACGTCCTGACTTTC
TRBD1	TRBV11-2	.	TRBJ2-7	CASSSLRTGAYEQYF	TGTGCCAGCAGCTCCTTGCGGACAGGGGCTTACGAGCAGTACTTC
TRBD2	TRBV7-3	.	TRBJ2-1	CASSLRLAGGYLSNEQFF	TGTGCCAGCAGCTTAAGGCTAGCGGGAGGCTACCTCAGTAATGAGCAGTTCTTC